A selection of T cell receptor beta chains follows, all from one sample in a study of shared clonotypes between healthy human individuals. Profiling relied on immunoSEQ multiplex PCR, and the TCRdb table lists in-frame clones only, not all of them. Here the sample spans 2,500,000 or so clones, 80% to 95% being singletons. Sequenced material: naive CD4+ T cells from PBMCs. The source of these receptors is a man between 18 and 35 years old in good health. Some clones in this sample may be carry-over from other donors' samples. Both conserved end residues are trimmed from each CDR3.

J: TRBJ2-7; V: TRBV27; CDR3: ASSQRGTGTGRNYEQY
J: TRBJ2-2; V: TRBV5-1; CDR3: ASSLGLAGLPELF
J: TRBJ2-7; V: TRBV2; CDR3: ASSVGAGGIYEQY
J: TRBJ2-4; V: TRBV18; CDR3: ASSSLAGGTQNIQY
J: TRBJ1-4; V: TRBV7-9; CDR3: ASSPGKGSAEKLF
J: TRBJ2-5; V: TRBV9; CDR3: ASSVDRGETQY
J: TRBJ2-5; V: TRBV6-6; CDR3: ASSYGGNFETQY
J: TRBJ1-4; V: TRBV19; CDR3: ASSLGRFGEKLF
J: TRBJ2-3; V: TRBV2; CDR3: ASRRGVVGGTQY
J: TRBJ2-3; V: TRBV29-1; CDR3: SVESQGAGGTPDTQY
J: TRBJ2-3; V: TRBV5-8; CDR3: ASSLATSPITDTQY
J: TRBJ1-5; V: TRBV6-4; CDR3: ASRGALSNQPQH
J: TRBJ2-5; V: TRBV5-4; CDR3: ASSLEGGGETQY
J: TRBJ2-1; V: TRBV27; CDR3: ASSFRGLNPNYNEQF
J: TRBJ2-7; V: TRBV6-6; CDR3: ASSYWPSDGYEQY
J: TRBJ1-5; V: TRBV6-9; CDR3: ASSTLCGTGDQPQH
J: TRBJ2-5; V: TRBV28; CDR3: ASSFKKGLVGTQY
J: TRBJ2-1; V: TRBV5-1; CDR3: ASSFPGSSYNEQF
J: TRBJ2-1; V: TRBV5-4; CDR3: ASSGMGTSLDNEQF
J: TRBJ2-3; V: TRBV16; CDR3: ASSQSRAASGSSDTQY
J: TRBJ2-3; V: TRBV7-2; CDR3: ASSLEPHTDTQY
J: TRBJ2-7; V: TRBV4-2; CDR3: ASSRNLGTTGEQY
J: TRBJ2-3; V: TRBV29-1; CDR3: SGTRGDTQY
J: TRBJ2-1; V: TRBV9; CDR3: ASPSGGRGEQF
J: TRBJ2-3; V: TRBV7-8; CDR3: ASSFGTDTQY
J: TRBJ1-5; V: TRBV9; CDR3: ASSEASGRGPQH
J: TRBJ2-3; V: TRBV28; CDR3: ASSLYEGGPGDTQY
J: TRBJ1-3; V: TRBV28; CDR3: ASSLRTLGLSGNTIY
J: TRBJ2-7; V: TRBV6-5; CDR3: ASSRTESYEQY
J: TRBJ2-2; V: TRBV5-1; CDR3: ASSTPNTGELF
J: TRBJ1-1; V: TRBV18; CDR3: ASSPQGIPNTEAF
J: TRBJ2-7; V: TRBV28; CDR3: ASSFGGRAYEQY
J: TRBJ2-3; V: TRBV10-2; CDR3: ASRYDQGRSTDTQY
J: TRBJ2-1; V: TRBV28; CDR3: ASSLDNEQF
J: TRBJ2-1; V: TRBV28; CDR3: ASSLGVHLNEQF
J: TRBJ2-7; V: TRBV5-1; CDR3: ASSPGKNLAEQY
J: TRBJ2-7; V: TRBV28; CDR3: ASSLQGQAPEQY
J: TRBJ2-2; V: TRBV7-2; CDR3: ASSLVVAGAANTGELF
J: TRBJ2-2; V: TRBV9; CDR3: ASSVRGAGELF
J: TRBJ2-7; V: TRBV5-1; CDR3: ASSLGEYYEQY
J: TRBJ2-7; V: TRBV2; CDR3: ASSEISQVAYEQY
J: TRBJ2-3; V: TRBV18; CDR3: ASAREGRTDTQY
J: TRBJ2-7; V: TRBV6-5; CDR3: ASSYRRVSYEQY
J: .; V: TRBV7-2; CDR3: ASSLAILYEQY
J: TRBJ1-4; V: TRBV7-9; CDR3: ASSPVTVANEKLF
J: TRBJ2-7; V: TRBV5-1; CDR3: ASSLPGLAAPNEQY
J: TRBJ1-3; V: TRBV7-2; CDR3: ASSLIGRSSGNTIY
J: TRBJ1-4; V: TRBV2; CDR3: ASTEGEGSIPEKLF
J: TRBJ1-3; V: TRBV6-5; CDR3: ASSYSQGASGNTIY
J: TRBJ2-5; V: TRBV5-1; CDR3: ASSGEAMETQY
J: TRBJ1-4; V: TRBV30; CDR3: AWSLQGGTNEKLF
J: TRBJ1-3; V: TRBV28; CDR3: ASTTGSGNTIY
J: TRBJ1-2; V: TRBV7-9; CDR3: ASSTGQVNYGYT
J: TRBJ2-5; V: TRBV9; CDR3: ASSVAGRGAGGTQETQY
J: TRBJ2-2; V: TRBV6-5; CDR3: ASFRSPGELF
J: TRBJ1-3; V: TRBV6-6; CDR3: ASSPDSDRGNTIY
J: TRBJ2-1; V: TRBV7-2; CDR3: ASSLSGGRSYNEQF